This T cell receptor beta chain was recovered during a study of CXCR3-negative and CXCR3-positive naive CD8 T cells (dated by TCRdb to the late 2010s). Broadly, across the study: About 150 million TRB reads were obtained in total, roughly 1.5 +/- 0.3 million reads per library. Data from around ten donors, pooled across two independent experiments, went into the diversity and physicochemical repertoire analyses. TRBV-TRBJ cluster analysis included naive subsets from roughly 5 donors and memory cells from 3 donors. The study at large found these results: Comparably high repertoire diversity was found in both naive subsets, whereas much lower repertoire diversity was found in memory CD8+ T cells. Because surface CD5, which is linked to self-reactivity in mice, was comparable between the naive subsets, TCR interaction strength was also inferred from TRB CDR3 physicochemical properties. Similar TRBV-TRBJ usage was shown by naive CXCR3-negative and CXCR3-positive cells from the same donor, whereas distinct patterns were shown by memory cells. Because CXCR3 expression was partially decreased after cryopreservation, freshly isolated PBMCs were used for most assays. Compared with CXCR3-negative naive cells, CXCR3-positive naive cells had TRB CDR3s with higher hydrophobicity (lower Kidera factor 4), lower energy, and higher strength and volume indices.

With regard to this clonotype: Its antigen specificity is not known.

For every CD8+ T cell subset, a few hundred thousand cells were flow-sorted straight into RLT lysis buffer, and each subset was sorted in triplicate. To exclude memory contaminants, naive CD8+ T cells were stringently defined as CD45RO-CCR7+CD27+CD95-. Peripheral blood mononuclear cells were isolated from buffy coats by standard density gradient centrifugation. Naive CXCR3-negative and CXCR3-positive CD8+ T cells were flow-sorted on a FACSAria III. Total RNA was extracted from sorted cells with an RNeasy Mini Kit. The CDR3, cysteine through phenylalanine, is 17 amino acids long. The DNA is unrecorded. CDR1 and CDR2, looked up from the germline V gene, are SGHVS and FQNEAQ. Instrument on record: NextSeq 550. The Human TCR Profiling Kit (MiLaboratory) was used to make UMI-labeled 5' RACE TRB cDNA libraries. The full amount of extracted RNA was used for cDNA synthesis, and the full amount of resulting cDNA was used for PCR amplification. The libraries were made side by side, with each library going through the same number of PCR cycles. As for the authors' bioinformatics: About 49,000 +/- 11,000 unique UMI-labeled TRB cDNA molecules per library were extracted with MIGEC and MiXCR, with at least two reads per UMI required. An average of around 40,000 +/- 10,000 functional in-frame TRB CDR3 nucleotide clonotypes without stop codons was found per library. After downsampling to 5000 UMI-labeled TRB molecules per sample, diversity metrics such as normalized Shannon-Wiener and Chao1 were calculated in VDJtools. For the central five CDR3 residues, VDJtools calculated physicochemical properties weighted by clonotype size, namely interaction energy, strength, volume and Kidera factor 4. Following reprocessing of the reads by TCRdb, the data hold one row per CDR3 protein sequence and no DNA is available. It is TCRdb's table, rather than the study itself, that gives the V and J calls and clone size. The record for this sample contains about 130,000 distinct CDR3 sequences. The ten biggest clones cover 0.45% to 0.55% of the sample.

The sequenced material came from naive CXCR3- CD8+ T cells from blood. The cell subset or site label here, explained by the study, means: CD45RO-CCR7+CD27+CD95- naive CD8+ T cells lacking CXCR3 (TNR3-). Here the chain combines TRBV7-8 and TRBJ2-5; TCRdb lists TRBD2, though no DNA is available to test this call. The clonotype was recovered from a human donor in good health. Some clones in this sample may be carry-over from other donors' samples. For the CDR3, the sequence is CASSRVRLAEYQETQYF.